Listed below are T cell receptor beta chains from one sample, sequenced in a study of cytomegalovirus exposure and HLA in healthy donors. Only in-frame clones appear in the TCRdb table, and some are missing; sequencing was by immunoSEQ multiplex PCR. The sample has about 180,000 clones, approximately 80% seen once. Material: PBMCs. The receptors here all came from a male donor in good health and CMV-seronegative. Each CDR3 is given with its conserved first and last residue. A D gene is named only where the DNA matches it firmly. Part of the rows lack a size; the others show once, few, many or a class for expanded clones.

d_gene: TRBD2
abundance: -
j_gene: TRBJ2-5
v_gene: TRBV7-2
CDR3nt: TGTGCCAGCAGTTTGACTAGCGGGGGGCAAGAGACCCAGTACTTC
CDR3aa: CASSLTSGGQETQYF

d_gene: -
abundance: -
j_gene: TRBJ2-3
v_gene: TRBV29-1
CDR3nt: TGCAGCGTTGAAGACGGCACAGATACGCAGTATTTT
CDR3aa: CSVEDGTDTQYF

d_gene: -
abundance: -
j_gene: TRBJ2-3
v_gene: TRBV5-1
CDR3nt: TGCGCCAGCAGCTTGGAGGTCAGGATCACAGATACGCAGTATTTT
CDR3aa: CASSLEVRITDTQYF

d_gene: -
abundance: -
j_gene: TRBJ2-3
v_gene: TRBV28
CDR3nt: TGTGCCAGCAGTGAAATCTACCACAGGGGAGGTGCAGATACGCAGTATTTT
CDR3aa: CASSEIYHRGGADTQYF

d_gene: -
abundance: -
j_gene: TRBJ2-5
v_gene: TRBV11-2
CDR3nt: TGTGCCAGCAGCACCGCGGTGGGGAGCCAAGAGACCCAGTACTTC
CDR3aa: CASSTAVGSQETQYF

d_gene: TRBD1
abundance: -
j_gene: TRBJ1-2
v_gene: TRBV5-1
CDR3nt: TGCGCCAGCAGCTTAGGGACAGGGGGGGCCTATGGCTACACCTTC
CDR3aa: CASSLGTGGAYGYTF

d_gene: -
abundance: -
j_gene: TRBJ2-1
v_gene: TRBV4-3
CDR3nt: TGCGCCAGCAGCCAAGGCGACAGGCGTGATGAGCAGTTCTTC
CDR3aa: CASSQGDRRDEQFF

d_gene: -
abundance: -
j_gene: TRBJ2-7
v_gene: TRBV28
CDR3nt: TGTGCCAGCACCTCCGGGTGGACCGGGATCACCTACGAGCAGTACTTC
CDR3aa: CASTSGWTGITYEQYF

d_gene: -
abundance: -
j_gene: TRBJ1-5
v_gene: TRBV5-8
CDR3nt: TGTGCCAGCAGCCCCCCCGAGACAGCTTCCAATCAGCCCCAGCATTTT
CDR3aa: CASSPPETASNQPQHF

d_gene: TRBD1
abundance: once
j_gene: TRBJ1-3
v_gene: TRBV5-4
CDR3nt: TGTGCCAGCAGCTTGTCAGCGACAGGGGACGGAAACACCATATATTTT
CDR3aa: CASSLSATGDGNTIYF

d_gene: -
abundance: -
j_gene: TRBJ2-7
v_gene: TRBV7-9
CDR3nt: TGTGCCAGCAGCCGGGCCCGCAGGGACTACGAGCAGTACTTC
CDR3aa: CASSRARRDYEQYF

d_gene: -
abundance: -
j_gene: TRBJ1-2
v_gene: TRBV6-6
CDR3nt: TGTGCCAGCAGCGAGGAGGGAAACTATGGCTACACCTTC
CDR3aa: CASSEEGNYGYTF

d_gene: -
abundance: -
j_gene: TRBJ2-3
v_gene: TRBV28
CDR3nt: TGTGCCAGCAGTTTAGAGTGGGGGACTCGCACAGATACGCAGTATTTT
CDR3aa: CASSLEWGTRTDTQYF